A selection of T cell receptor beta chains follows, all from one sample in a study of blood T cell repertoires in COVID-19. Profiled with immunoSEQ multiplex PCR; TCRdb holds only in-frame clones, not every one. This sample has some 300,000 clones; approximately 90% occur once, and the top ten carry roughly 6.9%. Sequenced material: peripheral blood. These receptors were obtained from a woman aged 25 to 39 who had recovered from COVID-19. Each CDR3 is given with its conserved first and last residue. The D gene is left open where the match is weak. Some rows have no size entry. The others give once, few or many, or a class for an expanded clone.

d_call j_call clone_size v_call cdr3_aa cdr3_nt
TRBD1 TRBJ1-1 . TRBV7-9 CASSYDRGRWGDTEAFF TGTGCCAGCAGCTATGACAGGGGGCGCTGGGGGGACACTGAAGCTTTCTTT
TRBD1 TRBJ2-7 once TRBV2 CASTRGQGSSYEQYF TGTGCCAGCACCAGGGGACAGGGAAGCTCCTACGAGCAGTACTTC
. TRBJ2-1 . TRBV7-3 CASSLKGGETGGVPSIYNEQFF TGTGCCAGCAGCTTAAAGGGCGGGGAGACGGGGGGCGTCCCTTCTATATACAATGAGCAGTTCTTC
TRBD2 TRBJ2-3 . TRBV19 CASSLQTSGGYSDTQYF TGTGCCAGTAGTTTACAGACTAGCGGGGGGTATTCAGATACGCAGTATTTT
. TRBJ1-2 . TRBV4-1 CASSQYRDLGYGYTF TGCGCCAGCAGCCAATACAGGGACCTTGGCTATGGCTACACCTTC
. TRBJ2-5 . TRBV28 CASSPPDNRRVNQYF TGTGCCAGCAGCCCCCCGGACAACAGGAGGGTGAACCAGTACTTC
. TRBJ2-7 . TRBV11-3 CASSFSTLYEQYF TGTGCCAGCAGCTTTAGCACTTTATACGAGCAGTACTTC
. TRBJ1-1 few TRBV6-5 CASKALVMNTEAFF TGTGCCAGCAAAGCACTCGTAATGAACACTGAAGCTTTCTTT
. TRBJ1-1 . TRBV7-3 CASSLMGGRNTEAFF TGTGCCAGCAGCTTAATGGGGGGGAGGAACACTGAAGCTTTCTTT
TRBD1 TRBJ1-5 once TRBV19 CASNNRGFNQPQHF TGTGCCAGTAACAACAGGGGCTTCAATCAGCCCCAGCATTTT
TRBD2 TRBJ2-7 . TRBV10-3 CAISEQGGVYEQYF TGTGCCATCAGTGAGCAGGGAGGGGTCTACGAGCAGTACTTC
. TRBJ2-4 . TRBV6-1 CASSDGGQGLENIQYF TGTGCCAGCAGTGATGGAGGTCAGGGGTTAGAAAACATTCAGTACTTC
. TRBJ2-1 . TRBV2 CASSGDSVGEQFF TGTGCCAGCAGTGGTGATAGCGTCGGTGAGCAGTTCTTC
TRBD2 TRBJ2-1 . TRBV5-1 CASRLAGLFYEQFF TGCGCCAGCAGACTAGCGGGGCTTTTCTATGAGCAGTTCTTC
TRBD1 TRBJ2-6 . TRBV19 CASSPTGGAGANVLTF TGTGCCAGTAGCCCCACAGGGGGCGCAGGGGCCAACGTCCTGACTTTC
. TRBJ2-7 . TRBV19 CASSPRSAGYEQYF TGTGCCAGTAGCCCTCGGTCGGCCGGGTACGAGCAGTACTTC
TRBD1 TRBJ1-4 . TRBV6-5 CAIGQGQGEKLFF TGTGCCATAGGACAGGGGCAAGGAGAAAAACTGTTTTTT
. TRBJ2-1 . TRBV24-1 CATSDTYGYNEQFF TGTGCCACCAGTGACACCTACGGCTACAATGAGCAGTTCTTC
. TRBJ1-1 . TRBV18 CASSPGPNTEAFF TGTGCCAGCTCACCAGGGCCCAACACTGAAGCTTTCTTT
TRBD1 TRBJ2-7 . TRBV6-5 CASRPRTGSGEQYF TGTGCCAGCAGACCCCGGACAGGGTCAGGCGAGCAGTACTTC
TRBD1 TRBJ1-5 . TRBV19 CASSIDRGNQPQHF TGTGCCAGTAGTATTGACAGGGGCAATCAGCCCCAGCATTTT
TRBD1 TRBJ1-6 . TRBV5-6 CASSLQGWNSPLHF TGTGCCAGCAGCCTACAGGGGTGGAATTCACCCCTCCACTTT
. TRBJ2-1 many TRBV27 CASSSTGWDEQFF TGTGCCAGCAGTTCCACAGGGTGGGATGAGCAGTTCTTC
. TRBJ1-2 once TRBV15 CATSRDPSGQGDGYTF TGTGCCACCAGCAGAGATCCGTCCGGGCAGGGTGATGGCTACACCTTC
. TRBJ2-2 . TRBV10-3 CAINAGGELFF TGTGCCATCAATGCCGGCGGGGAGCTGTTTTTT
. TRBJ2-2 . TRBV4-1 CASSQDSGTLLFF TGCGCCAGCAGCCAAGATTCGGGAACCCTGCTGTTTTTT
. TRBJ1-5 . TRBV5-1 CASSLAAGGEQPQHF TGCGCCAGCAGCTTGGCAGCGGGGGGAGAACAGCCCCAGCATTTT
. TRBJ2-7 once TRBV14 CASSQDLGLYEQYF TGTGCCAGCAGCCAAGATCTTGGGCTATACGAGCAGTACTTC
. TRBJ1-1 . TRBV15 CATSTTSSTEAFF TGTGCCACCAGCACTACTAGCAGTACTGAAGCTTTCTTT
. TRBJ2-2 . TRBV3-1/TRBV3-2 CASSHRLNANTGELFF TGTGCCAGCAGCCACCGACTCAACGCGAACACCGGGGAGCTGTTTTTT
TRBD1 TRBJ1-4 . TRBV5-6 CASSLPTGEEDEKLFF TGTGCCAGCAGCTTACCAACAGGGGAGGAAGATGAAAAACTGTTTTTT
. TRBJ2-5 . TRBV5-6 CASSLRETQYF TGTGCCAGCAGCTTGCGAGAGACCCAGTACTTC
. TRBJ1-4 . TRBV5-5 CASSFFGDFWVF TGTGCCAGCAGCTTCTTCGGAGACTTTTGGGTGTTT
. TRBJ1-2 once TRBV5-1 CASSLASDSPYF TGCGCCAGCAGCTTGGCCTCGGACAGTCCTTACTTC
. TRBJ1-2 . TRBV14 CASSLTGEGGVYGYTF TGTGCCAGCAGCCTCACTGGAGAAGGGGGGGTCTATGGCTACACCTTC
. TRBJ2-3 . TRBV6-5 CASSYSTSELEDTQYF TGTGCCAGCAGTTACTCGACTAGTGAGTTGGAAGATACGCAGTATTTT
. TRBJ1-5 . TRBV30 CAWSFSGGNQPQHF TGTGCCTGGTCCTTCTCAGGGGGCAATCAGCCCCAGCATTTT
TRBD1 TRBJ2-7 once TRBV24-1 CATSDPTGGGYEQYF TGTGCCACCAGTGATCCGACAGGGGGAGGTTACGAGCAGTACTTC
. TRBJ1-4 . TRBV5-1 CASSLAVGLTNEKLFF TGCGCCAGCAGCTTGGCCGTGGGACTGACTAATGAAAAACTGTTTTTT
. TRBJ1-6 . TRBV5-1 CASSSVPYNSPLHF TGCGCCAGCAGCTCGGTCCCTTATAATTCACCCCTCCACTTT
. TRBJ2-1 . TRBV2 CASSEEVSNEQFF TGTGCCAGCAGTGAGGAGGTCTCCAATGAGCAGTTCTTC
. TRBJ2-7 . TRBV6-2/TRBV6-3 CASSWESNEQYF TGTGCCAGCAGCTGGGAGAGCAACGAGCAGTACTTC
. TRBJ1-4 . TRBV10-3 CAISDRNEKLFF TGTGCCATCAGTGACAGGAATGAAAAACTGTTTTTT
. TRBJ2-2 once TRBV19 CASSIISAGELFF TGTGCCAGTAGTATAATTAGTGCCGGGGAGCTGTTTTTT
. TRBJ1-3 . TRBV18 CASSQSEGAGNTIYF TGTGCCAGCTCACAGTCAGAGGGAGCCGGAAACACCATATATTTT
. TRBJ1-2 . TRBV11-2 CASSYAVNYGYTF TGTGCCAGCAGCTACGCAGTTAACTATGGCTACACCTTC